This T cell receptor beta chain was documented in a study of T-cell reconstitution after alpha-beta-depleted transplantation in children listed by TCRdb under 2016. The study in broad terms: Using TCR repertoire profiling, the study followed T-cell immune reconstitution in a quantitative way in children after TCRalphabeta/CD19-depleted allogeneic hematopoietic cell transplantation.

The sample's treatment or condition, from its label and the paper: allogeneic hematopoietic cell transplantation with graft depleted of TCRalphabeta T cells and CD19 B cells. The children who served as transplant recipients had been given grafts of TCRalphabeta/CD19-depleted allogeneic hematopoietic cells. The receptor library was made with PCR. This sample was sequenced with an Illumina HiSeq 2500. TCR library preparation used molecular barcoding, with unique molecular identifiers applied to normalize quantification of the TCRbeta repertoire. TCRdb reworked the public reads: Q25 trimming with fastp, MiXCR clone assembly, productive beta chains retained. Records with the same CDR3 protein are collapsed into one entry carrying the most frequent genes and DNA. The table for this sample lists under 850,000 distinct CDR3 sequences; around 14% of them were counted only once. The ten most abundant clones make up roughly 0.77% of the sample.

Broader findings and caveats from the paper: In some patients, high TCRbeta diversity at day 60 was attributed to recipient T cells and intrathymic progenitors that had survived conditioning. Hyperexpanded clone frequencies declined over subsequent months; after one year, T-cell counts and TCRbeta diversity were mostly attributed to newly produced T cells. The apparently early alphabetaT-cell count recovery about two months after transplant was reportedly dependent on only several hundred rapidly expanded clones derived from non-depleted graft cells.

Comments on this clonotype: Its antigen remains unidentified. One base away there is no much larger clone; base qualities are not given.

Measured from the cysteine to the phenylalanine, the CDR3 is 15 residues long. Only the CDR3 region is kept as DNA, spanning 45 bases read in frame from base 1. Unmatched junction bases come to 5, with V trimmed by 0 bases and J by 5 bases. Here the chain combines TRBV12-3 or TRBV12-4 and TRBJ2-3; TRBD2 agrees with 7 junctional bases. The sequencing used PBMCs, collected before TCRalphabeta/CD19-depleted stem cell transplant. This TCR was recovered from a girl aged 2-9 years with congenital amegakaryocytic thrombocytopenia, due to receive a stem cell transplant. Read as DNA, the sequence is TGTGCCAGCAGTTTAGCGGGAGGGCCTTTAGATACGCAGTATTTT. It codes for CASSLAGGPLDTQYF.